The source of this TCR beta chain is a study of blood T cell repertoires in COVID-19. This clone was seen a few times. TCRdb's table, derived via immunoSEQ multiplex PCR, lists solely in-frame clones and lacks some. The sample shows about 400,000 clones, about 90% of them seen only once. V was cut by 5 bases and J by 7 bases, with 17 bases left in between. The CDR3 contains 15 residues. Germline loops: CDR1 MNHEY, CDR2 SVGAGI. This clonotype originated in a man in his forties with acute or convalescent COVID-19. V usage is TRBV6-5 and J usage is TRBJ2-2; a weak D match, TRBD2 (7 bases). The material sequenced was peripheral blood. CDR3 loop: CASSREGGVSGELFF. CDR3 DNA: TGTGCCAGCAGTAGGGAAGGGGGGGTGAGCGGGGAGCTGTTTTTT.